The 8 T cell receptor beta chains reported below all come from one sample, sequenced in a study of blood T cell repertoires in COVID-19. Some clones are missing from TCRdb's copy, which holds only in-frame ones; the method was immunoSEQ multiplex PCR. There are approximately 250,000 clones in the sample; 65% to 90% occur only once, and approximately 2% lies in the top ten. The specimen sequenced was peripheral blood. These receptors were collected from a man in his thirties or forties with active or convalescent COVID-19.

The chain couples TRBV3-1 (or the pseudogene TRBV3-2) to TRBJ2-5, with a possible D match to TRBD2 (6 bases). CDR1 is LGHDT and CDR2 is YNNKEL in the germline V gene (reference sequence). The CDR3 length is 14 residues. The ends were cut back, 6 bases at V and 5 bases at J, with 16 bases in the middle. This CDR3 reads CASSQSKAGETQYF. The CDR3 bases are TGTGCCAGCAGTCAATCGAAGGCGGGGGAGACCCAGTACTTC.

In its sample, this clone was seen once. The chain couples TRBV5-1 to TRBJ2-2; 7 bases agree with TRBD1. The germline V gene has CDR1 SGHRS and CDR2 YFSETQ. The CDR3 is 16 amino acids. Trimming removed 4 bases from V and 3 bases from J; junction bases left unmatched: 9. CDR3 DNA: TGCGCCAGCAGCCCACAGGGGCGGCGAGACACCGGGGAGCTGTTTTTT. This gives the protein CASSPQGRRDTGELFF.

The CDR3 protein is CASSQDRGGPRDTQYF. The CDR3, as DNA: TGCGCCAGCAGCCAAGATCGGGGGGGACCGAGAGATACGCAGTATTTT. This chain joins TRBV4-3 and TRBJ2-3; the match to TRBD2 covers 8 bases. The CDR3 runs 16 residues. Unmatched junction bases numbered 7, after V lost 0 bases and J lost 5 bases. Per the germline V gene, CDR1 is LGHNA and CDR2 is YSLEER.

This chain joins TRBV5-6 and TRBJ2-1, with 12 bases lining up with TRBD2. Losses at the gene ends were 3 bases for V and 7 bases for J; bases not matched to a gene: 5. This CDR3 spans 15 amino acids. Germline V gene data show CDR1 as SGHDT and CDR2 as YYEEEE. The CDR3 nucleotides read TGTGCCAGCAGCTCGCTAGCGGGGGGGCATAATGAGCAGTTCTTC. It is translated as CASSSLAGGHNEQFF.

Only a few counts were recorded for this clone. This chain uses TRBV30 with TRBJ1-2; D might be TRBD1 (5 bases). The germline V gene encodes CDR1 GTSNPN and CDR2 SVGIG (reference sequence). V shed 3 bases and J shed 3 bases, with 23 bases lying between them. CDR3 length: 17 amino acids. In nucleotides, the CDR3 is TGTGCCTGGAGCCGCCGGGGGGACGGGCGTCTTTACTATGGCTACACCTTC. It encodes CAWSRRGDGRLYYGYTF.

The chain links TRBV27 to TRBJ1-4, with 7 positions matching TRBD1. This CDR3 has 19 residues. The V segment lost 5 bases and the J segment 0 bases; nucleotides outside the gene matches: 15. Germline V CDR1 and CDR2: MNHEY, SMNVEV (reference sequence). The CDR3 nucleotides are TGTGCCAGCAGTCACCTTGGGACAGCATACTTTGCAACTAATGAAAAACTGTTTTTT. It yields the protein CASSHLGTAYFATNEKLFF.

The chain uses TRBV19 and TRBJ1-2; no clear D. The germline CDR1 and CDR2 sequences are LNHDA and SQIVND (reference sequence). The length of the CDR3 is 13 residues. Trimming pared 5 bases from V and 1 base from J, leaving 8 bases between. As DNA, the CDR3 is TGTGCCAGTAGTCGGGATGGTAACTATGGCTACACCTTC. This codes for CASSRDGNYGYTF.

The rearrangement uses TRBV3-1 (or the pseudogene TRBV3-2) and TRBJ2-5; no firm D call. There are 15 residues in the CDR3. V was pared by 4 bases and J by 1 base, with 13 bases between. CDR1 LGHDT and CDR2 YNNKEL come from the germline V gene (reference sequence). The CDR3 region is CASSPRERSQETQYF. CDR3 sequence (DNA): TGTGCCAGCAGCCCCCGAGAAAGAAGCCAAGAGACCCAGTACTTC.